This passage covers 24 T cell receptor beta chains from one sample sequenced in a study of cytomegalovirus exposure and HLA in healthy donors. Using immunoSEQ multiplex PCR, the repertoire was profiled, and TCRdb retains in-frame clones only, with some absent. This table has approximately 54,000 clones, roughly nine tenths appearing once. Sequencing was performed on PBMCs. Source of these receptors: a woman aged 18-29 years in good health and CMV-seropositive.

The V and J genes are TRBV23-1 and TRBJ2-3; TRBD1 is a possible D gene (5 bases). TRBV23-1 is sorted into the ORF group, with uncertain function. Trimming left V 2 bases short and J 2 bases short, with 17 bases between. This CDR3 has 17 residues. The CDR3 bases are TGCGCCAGCAGTCAAGGTACAGGCCTCCTTTACACAGATACGCAGTATTTT. It translates to CASSQGTGLLYTDTQYF.

J is TRBJ2-5 and V is TRBV6-7; weak D call: TRBD2 (5 bases). TRBV6-7 is an open reading frame whose function is uncertain. The CDR3 runs 19 residues. Trimming shortened V by 11 bases and J by 0 bases, and 31 bases separated the two germline ends. The CDR3 loop reads CALSEEETSVRQYQETQYF. The CDR3 DNA reads as TGTGCCTTATCAGAGGAGGAGACATCGGTAAGGCAGTACCAAGAGACCCAGTACTTC.

This clone occurred a few times. The CDR3 nucleotides read TGTGCCAGCACCTACACCGGGGACTCGGCCAGCTACGAGCAGTACTTC. As protein: CASTYTGDSASYEQYF. The rearrangement uses TRBV5-5 and TRBJ2-7, with D maybe TRBD2 (6 bases). Germline assignment: CDR1 SGHKS and CDR2 YYEKEE (reference sequence). The CDR3 consists of 16 residues. V was cut by 6 bases and J by 3 bases, with 22 bases left in between.

This clone counts as medium-sized (0.01 to 0.1%). This rearrangement joins TRBV6-4 to TRBJ2-1, with 10 positions matching TRBD2. This CDR3 comprises 15 residues. Unmatched junction bases numbered 2, after V lost 0 bases and J lost 6 bases. CDR1 MRHNA and CDR2 SNTAGT come from the germline V gene. The CDR3 DNA reads TGTGCCAGCAGTGACTCGAGCGGGGGGGCCAATGAGCAGTTCTTC. Translating it yields CASSDSSGGANEQFF.

Remarks on this clone: Its ends do not fully match the called genes, so a read error is possible. DNA of the CDR3: TGTGCTAGCAGCTTAGTTGCCGGACTGGGGGGGACGGCCCAGTACTTC. Amino acid sequence: CASSLVAGLGGTAQYF. The chain joins TRBV7-7 to TRBJ2-5; TRBD2 aligns across 7 bases. The CDR3 is 16 residues long. Germline loops: CDR1 SSHAT, CDR2 FNYEAQ (reference sequence). Combining the CDR3 with reference TRBV7-7 and TRBJ2-5 gives the whole variable domain GAGVSQSPRYKVTKRGQDVTLRCDPISSHATLYWYQQALGQGPEFLTYFNYEAQPDKSGLPSDRFSAERPEGSISTLTIQRTEQRDSAMYRCASSLVAGLGGTAQYFGPGTRLLVL.

The chain carries TRBV15 and TRBJ2-7; 9 nucleotides agree with TRBD1. CDR1 and CDR2 (germline): LNHNV, YYDKDF (reference sequence). This CDR3 comprises 14 residues. V shed 5 bases and J 5 bases; nucleotides not matched to a gene: 7. The CDR3 loop is CATSARDRAHEQYF. The CDR3 nucleotides are TGTGCCACCAGCGCCCGGGACAGGGCCCACGAGCAGTACTTC.

The chain employs TRBV5-4 and TRBJ1-6; D perhaps matches TRBD1 (6 bases). The V and J ends lost 1 base and 6 bases respectively, with 20 bases between them. The germline V gene encodes CDR1 SGHNT and CDR2 YYREEE (reference sequence). This CDR3 region has 18 residues. The CDR3 spells CASSLKGHSPEGNSPLHF. Written as DNA, the CDR3 is TGTGCCAGCAGCTTGAAGGGACACAGCCCAGAAGGTAATTCACCCCTCCACTTT.

The V call is TRBV7-2, the J call TRBJ2-3, with 9 nucleotides matching TRBD2. Germline V CDR1 and CDR2: SGHTA, FQGNSA. CDR3 length: 15 amino acids. After removal of 5 bases from V and 0 bases from J, the junction contained 3 bases not matched to a gene. The CDR3: CASSAGGWSTDTQYF. CDR3 in DNA: TGTGCCAGCAGCGCGGGGGGGTGGAGCACAGATACGCAGTATTTT. Based on the CDR3 plus reference TRBV7-2 and TRBJ2-3, the full variable domain is GAGVSQSPSNKVTEKGKDVELRCDPISGHTALYWYRQSLGQGLEFLIYFQGNSAPDKSGLPSDRFSAERTGGSVSTLTIQRTQQEDSAVYLCASSAGGWSTDTQYFGPGTRLTVL.

The J gene is TRBJ2-1, the V gene TRBV19; TRBD2 matches 9 bases. CDR1 LNHDA and CDR2 SQIVND come from the germline V gene (reference sequence). The CDR3 runs 14 residues. The ends lost 7 bases at V and 2 bases at J; junction bases unmatched: 3. The CDR3 region is CASTVAGAYNEQFF. In nucleotides, the CDR3 is TGTGCCAGTACTGTAGCGGGGGCCTACAATGAGCAGTTCTTC.

The chain carries TRBV6-4 and TRBJ2-2; 7 nucleotides line up with TRBD1. Germline CDR1 reads MRHNA; CDR2 reads SNTAGT. V gave up 4 bases and J gave up 0 bases; unmatched junction bases: 2. The length of the CDR3 is 15 residues. The CDR3 here is CASSVGQANTGELFF. As DNA, the CDR3 is TGTGCCAGCAGTGTAGGACAGGCGAACACCGGGGAGCTGTTTTTT.

V gene TRBV28 combines with J gene TRBJ2-7; 7 bases are a match to TRBD2. This CDR3 region has 14 residues. With V trimmed by 1 base and J by 3 bases, 3 bases remained unmatched. Germline V gives CDR1 MDHEN, CDR2 SYDVKM. The CDR3 protein is CASSLFPSGYEQYF. In DNA, the CDR3 is TGTGCCAGCAGTTTATTCCCTAGCGGCTACGAGCAGTACTTC.

This chain joins TRBV6-4 and TRBJ1-6, with TRBD1 matching 10 bases. Per germline, CDR1 MRHNA and CDR2 SNTAGT. After removal of 3 bases from V and 10 bases from J, the junction contained 3 bases not matched to a gene. This CDR3 is 14 amino acids long. The CDR3 loop reads CASSEGTGVSPLHF. CDR3 nucleotides: TGTGCCAGCAGTGAAGGGACAGGGGTCTCACCCCTCCACTTT.

The chain uses TRBV7-6 and TRBJ2-2; 8 positions agree with TRBD2. V was pared by 0 bases and J by 5 bases, with 11 bases of the junction left unmatched. The CDR3 consists of 18 residues. CDR1 and CDR2 (germline): SGHVS, FNYEAQ. CDR3 sequence reads: CASSLARRGVVGTGELFF. The CDR3 nucleotides are TGTGCCAGCAGCTTAGCGCGGCGGGGGGTCGTGGGTACCGGGGAGCTGTTTTTT.

The J gene is TRBJ2-5, the V gene TRBV7-2; D is unresolved. Germline V gene lookup returns CDR1 SGHTA and CDR2 FQGNSA. The CDR3 contains 13 residues. V lost 5 bases to trimming and J lost 5 bases, with 12 bases between them. In nucleotides, the CDR3 is TGTGCCAGCAGCCTGAGCCTCAGGGAGACCCAGTACTTC. This translates into CASSLSLRETQYF. Full variable domain (missing parts from reference TRBV7-2 and TRBJ2-5): GAGVSQSPSNKVTEKGKDVELRCDPISGHTALYWYRQSLGQGLEFLIYFQGNSAPDKSGLPSDRFSAERTGGSVSTLTIQRTQQEDSAVYLCASSLSLRETQYFGPGTRLLVL.

The J gene is TRBJ2-7, the V gene TRBV18; tentative D call: TRBD2 (5 bases). Trimming cost V 0 bases and J 2 bases, with 11 bases left between them. Germline lookup yields CDR1 KGHSH and CDR2 LQKENI. The CDR3 consists of 15 residues. CDR3: CASSPPNRGTYEQYF. CDR3 DNA: TGTGCCAGCTCACCACCCAATAGAGGGACCTACGAGCAGTACTTC.

The CDR3 protein is CASSLKGTGYSTGTEAFF. The DNA for the CDR3 is TGTGCCAGCAGCTTAAAGGGGACAGGTTACTCAACGGGGACTGAAGCTTTCTTT. The genes are TRBV7-3 and TRBJ1-1; 8 bases are a match to TRBD1. Germline V gene data show CDR1 as SGHTA and CDR2 as FQGTGA. The ends lost 1 base at V and 5 bases at J; junction bases unmatched: 15. The CDR3 sequence is 18 residues long.

This clone was observed once. The rearrangement uses TRBV6-6 and TRBJ2-1; D is possibly TRBD2 (6 bases). Germline V lookup: CDR1 MNHNY, CDR2 SVGAGI (reference sequence). The CDR3 spans 15 residues. V gave up 2 bases and J gave up 2 bases, with 10 bases separating them. The CDR3 nucleotides are TGTGCCAGCAGTTACCTCCCTAGCGCCTACAATGAGCAGTTCTTC. Translated, it gives CASSYLPSAYNEQFF.

CDR3 in DNA: TGTGCCAGCAGTAGGGGTCTCTCCTACGAGCAGTACTTC. Amino acid sequence: CASSRGLSYEQYF. This sequence joins TRBV13 and TRBJ2-7; a weak D match, TRBD1 (5 bases). V was cut by 6 bases and J by 0 bases, with 9 bases left in between. Germline V CDR1 and CDR2: PRHDT, FYEKMQ (reference sequence). This CDR3 contains 13 residues.

This clone was seen just once. This chain connects TRBV14 to TRBJ2-7; D may be TRBD1 (5 bases). Germline V lookup: CDR1 SGHDN, CDR2 FVKESK. The CDR3 is 13 amino acids. Trimming took off 3 bases at V and 6 bases at J, with 12 bases between the two ends. The CDR3 bases are TGTGCCAGCAGCCAGTCCAGGGTAGGCGAGCAGTACTTC. This codes for CASSQSRVGEQYF.

V gene TRBV7-3 combines with J gene TRBJ2-5, with D tentatively TRBD1 (6 bases). Germline V gene lookup returns CDR1 SGHTA and CDR2 FQGTGA. The CDR3 is 13 amino acids. The V gene lost 5 bases and the J gene lost 3 bases, with 10 bases spanning the gap. DNA for the CDR3: TGTGCCAGCAGCCCCAACAGGGAAGAGACCCAGTACTTC. The encoded protein is CASSPNREETQYF.

This rearrangement joins TRBV28 to TRBJ2-7, with 7 bases aligning to TRBD1. There are 16 residues in the CDR3. Trimming cost V 8 bases and J 1 base; bases outside gene matches: 14. Germline V gene lookup returns CDR1 MDHEN and CDR2 SYDVKM. CDR3: CASRFLGSGGSYEQYF. The CDR3 nucleotides are TGTGCCAGCCGATTTCTGGGATCAGGGGGTTCCTACGAGCAGTACTTC. Full variable domain (rest looked up from reference TRBV28 and TRBJ2-7): DVKVTQSSRYLVKRTGEKVFLECVQDMDHENMFWYRQDPGLGLRLIYFSYDVKMKEKGDIPEGYSVSREKKERFSLILESASTNQTSMYLCASRFLGSGGSYEQYFGPGTRLTVT.

The chain uses TRBV9 and TRBJ1-2; D gene ambiguous. Germline V gene data show CDR1 as SGDLS and CDR2 as YYNGEE. Trimming shortened V by 2 bases and J by 0 bases, and 8 bases separated the two germline ends. The CDR3 loop spans 14 amino acids. The CDR3 DNA reads TGTGCCAGCAGCGTCGGTGTTGCTAACTATGGCTACACCTTC. It encodes CASSVGVANYGYTF. Supplemented by reference TRBV9 and TRBJ1-2, the full variable domain reads DSGVTQTPKHLITATGQRVTLRCSPRSGDLSVYWYQQSLDQGLQFLIQYYNGEERAKGNILERFSAQQFPDLHSELNLSSLELGDSALYFCASSVGVANYGYTFGSGTRLTVV.

V is TRBV7-9 and J is TRBJ2-3; the D is unclear. Trimming removed 3 bases from V and 1 base from J, with 14 bases in between. CDR1 and CDR2 from the germline V gene are SEHNR and FQNEAQ (reference sequence). The CDR3 is 16 amino acids. CDR3 protein: CASSFVPLIGTDTQYF. CDR3 in DNA: TGTGCCAGCAGCTTCGTCCCATTAATAGGCACAGATACGCAGTATTTT.

The chain joins TRBV28 to TRBJ2-5, with D maybe TRBD2 (6 bases). The germline V gene encodes CDR1 MDHEN and CDR2 SYDVKM. V was clipped by 5 bases and J by 4 bases, with 14 bases between them. This CDR3 comprises 14 residues. The CDR3: CASSPPSVRETQYF. The CDR3 nucleotides read TGTGCCAGCAGTCCTCCTAGCGTTCGAGAGACCCAGTACTTC. The full variable domain, its missing parts supplied by reference TRBV28 and TRBJ2-5, is DVKVTQSSRYLVKRTGEKVFLECVQDMDHENMFWYRQDPGLGLRLIYFSYDVKMKEKGDIPEGYSVSREKKERFSLILESASTNQTSMYLCASSPPSVRETQYFGPGTRLLVL.